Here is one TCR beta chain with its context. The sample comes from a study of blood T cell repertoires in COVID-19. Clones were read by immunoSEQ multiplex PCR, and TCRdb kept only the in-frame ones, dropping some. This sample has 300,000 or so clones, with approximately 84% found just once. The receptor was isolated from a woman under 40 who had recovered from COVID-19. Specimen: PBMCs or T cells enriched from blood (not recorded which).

The CDR3 region is CASSPQQGYNSPLHF. The CDR3 DNA is TGTGCCAGCAGCCCTCAACAGGGGTATAATTCACCCCTCCACTTT. The J gene is TRBJ1-6, the V gene TRBV7-6; TRBD1 agrees at 7 bases. The CDR3 loop spans 15 amino acids. J lost 4 bases, V lost 5 bases, and 5 bases had no gene match. The germline V gene has CDR1 SGHVS and CDR2 FNYEAQ.